These 18 T cell receptor beta chains were sequenced from one sample in a study of shared T cell receptors in the human thymus. TCRdb's copy holds only in-frame clones and misses some; the assay was immunoSEQ multiplex PCR. The sample includes just under 550,000 clones, around 82% of them seen just once. The same sample was also used in a study of human thymus T cells.

The sequenced sample was thymocytes. The source is a boy under three years old with a congenital heart defect.

The chain employs TRBV14 and TRBJ2-5, with D tentatively TRBD1 (5 bases). Germline CDR1 reads SGHDN; CDR2 reads FVKESK. Trimming shortened V by 4 bases and J by 2 bases, and 17 bases separated the two germline ends. This CDR3 has 16 residues. Here the CDR3 DNA reads TGTGCCAGCAGCCCGGATGGCCAGGGCCAACAAGAGACCCAGTACTTC. Translation: CASSPDGQGQQETQYF.

The chain joins TRBV5-1 to TRBJ1-1; D may be TRBD1 (5 bases). Germline assignment: CDR1 SGHRS and CDR2 YFSETQ. This CDR3 has 15 residues. V gave up 4 bases and J gave up 4 bases, with 17 bases separating them. DNA of the CDR3: TGCGCCAGCAGCCCCCCTGGGCAGGGTTTCACTGAAGCTTTCTTT. Encoded protein: CASSPPGQGFTEAFF.

The chain combines TRBV27 with TRBJ2-7; 8 bases are shared with TRBD1. The germline gives CDR1 MNHEY, CDR2 SMNVEV (reference sequence). The J segment lost 4 bases and the V segment lost 5 bases, leaving 22 bases of the junction unmatched. This CDR3 contains 19 residues. The CDR3 DNA is TGTGCCAGCAGTCTTCAACAGGGGGAAGGGGAGGTAGGGGTGTACGAGCAGTACTTC. Residues: CASSLQQGEGEVGVYEQYF.

The V call is TRBV7-2, the J call TRBJ2-5; no definite D call. The assigned J gene may be wrong: the sequence end matches TRBJ2-7 better. This CDR3 is 15 amino acids long. Germline V lookup: CDR1 SGHTA, CDR2 FQGNSA. Here the CDR3 DNA reads TGTGCCAGCAGCTCAAACCCCTATTCCCCCTACGAGCAGTACTTC. Translated: CASSSNPYSPYEQYF.

The chain joins TRBV5-1 to TRBJ2-7; D possibly corresponds to TRBD2 (6 bases). Germline CDR1 reads SGHRS; CDR2 reads YFSETQ. The CDR3 consists of 17 residues. V lost 2 bases and J lost 0, with 18 bases in between. CDR3 loop: CASSFNPIAENSYEQYF. The CDR3 DNA sequence: TGCGCCAGCAGCTTTAACCCAATAGCGGAAAACTCCTACGAGCAGTACTTC.

This rearrangement joins TRBV7-2 to TRBJ2-1; D remains unclear. The CDR3 extends over 12 amino acids. The germline gives CDR1 SGHTA, CDR2 FQGNSA. V was trimmed by 1 base and J by 7 bases, leaving 5 bases between them. The CDR3 bases are TGTGCCAGCAGCTTAGAGCAAAATGAGCAGTTCTTC. Protein product: CASSLEQNEQFF. Full variable domain (remainder filled in from reference TRBV7-2 and TRBJ2-1): GAGVSQSPSNKVTEKGKDVELRCDPISGHTALYWYRQSLGQGLEFLIYFQGNSAPDKSGLPSDRFSAERTGGSVSTLTIQRTQQEDSAVYLCASSLEQNEQFFGPGTRLTVL.

The chain couples TRBV4-3 to TRBJ2-3, with 9 bases matching TRBD2. CDR1 is LGHNA, CDR2 YSLEER, per germline. This CDR3 region has 20 residues. Germline trimming cut 1 base from V and 1 base from J; bases unmatched to any gene: 15. The CDR3 DNA reads as TGCGCCAGCAGCCAAGGGCCGGGACTAGCCCTAGCCAATCGCACAGATACGCAGTATTTT. This encodes CASSQGPGLALANRTDTQYF.

V gene TRBV6-1 combines with J gene TRBJ2-5, with a weak D call TRBD2 (6 bases). Trimming cost V 7 bases and J 5 bases, with 20 bases left between them. This CDR3 comprises 15 residues. Germline lookup yields CDR1 MNHNS and CDR2 SASEGT. The CDR3 DNA reads as TGTGCCAGCAAGACCGGAAGGGCAGGGAGGGAGACCCAGTACTTC. This sequence encodes CASKTGRAGRETQYF.

The rearrangement joins TRBV19 to TRBJ2-3; perhaps TRBD2 as D (6 bases). The CDR3 totals 15 residues. V was cut by 6 bases and J by 2 bases, with 15 bases left in between. Germline CDR1 and CDR2: LNHDA and SQIVND (reference sequence). The CDR3 loop is CASSPPAGTTDTQYF. CDR3 nucleotides: TGTGCCAGTAGCCCGCCGGCGGGGACCACAGATACGCAGTATTTT.

V is TRBV4-3 and J is TRBJ2-2; 7 bases are shared with TRBD2. CDR3 length: 18 residues. V shed 0 bases and J 4 bases; nucleotides not matched to a gene: 11. CDR1 and CDR2 from the germline V gene are LGHNA and YSLEER. CDR3 in amino acids: CASSQDRGLPPRTGELFF. The CDR3 bases are TGCGCCAGCAGCCAAGATCGGGGACTACCCCCTCGCACCGGGGAGCTGTTTTTT.

The rearrangement uses TRBV6-5 and TRBJ1-1; no reliable D call. Germline V gene sequence: CDR1 MNHEY, CDR2 SVGAGI. Trimming took off 2 bases at V and 7 bases at J, with 20 bases between the two ends. This CDR3 is 16 amino acids long. For the CDR3, the DNA is TGTGCCAGCAGTTACGCGACTCTTCCGGTTGTGGGTGAAGCTTTCTTT. It yields the protein CASSYATLPVVGEAFF.

The gene calls are TRBV5-4 and TRBJ2-5, with D uncertain. CDR1 is SGHNT, CDR2 YYREEE, per germline (reference sequence). Trimming removed 4 bases at V and 0 bases at J, with 10 bases between. The CDR3 consists of 14 residues. CDR3 coding DNA: TGTGCCAGCAGCCGAACAGAGTACCAAGAGACCCAGTACTTC. It codes for CASSRTEYQETQYF.

The CDR3 DNA reads as TGTGCCAGCAGCTTGGGACCTAGGAATGAAAAACTGTTTTTT. Protein: CASSLGPRNEKLFF. The chain carries TRBV5-6 and TRBJ1-4; D gene ambiguous. The CDR3 runs 14 residues. Trimming took 0 bases from V and 5 from J, leaving 8 bases between them. From germline, CDR1 is SGHDT and CDR2 YYEEEE.

This clone has a handful of counts. The CDR3 reads CASRKAGGPNEQYF. The CDR3 DNA sequence: TGTGCCAGCAGAAAAGCGGGAGGCCCCAACGAGCAGTACTTC. The chain employs TRBV2 and TRBJ2-7, with TRBD2 matching 9 bases. There are 14 residues in the CDR3. V dropped 6 bases and J dropped 5; count of bases not matched to a gene: 8. Germline assignment: CDR1 SNHLY and CDR2 FYNNEI.

This clone was counted a few times. The CDR3 is CASSFMSGREGPYNEQFF. In nucleotides, the CDR3 is TGTGCCAGCAGCTTTATGTCGGGGCGGGAGGGCCCCTACAATGAGCAGTTCTTC. The genes are TRBV5-8 and TRBJ2-1, with 9 bases aligning to TRBD2. Trimming at V came to 2 bases and at J to 2 bases, leaving 11 bases not matched to a gene. The CDR3 length is 18 residues. Germline CDR1 SGHTS, CDR2 YDEGEE.

This rearrangement joins TRBV30 to TRBJ2-2; 7 nucleotides line up with TRBD1. Germline V gives CDR1 GTSNPN, CDR2 SVGIG (reference sequence). The CDR3 covers 15 residues. Unmatched junction bases numbered 10, after V lost 0 bases and J lost 9 bases. The CDR3: CAWSVRRRGLWELFF. The CDR3 nucleotides read TGTGCCTGGAGTGTACGTAGAAGGGGGCTTTGGGAGCTGTTTTTT.

The gene calls are TRBV6-1 and TRBJ1-4, with D hard to call. Per germline, CDR1 MNHNS and CDR2 SASEGT. There are 18 residues in the CDR3. V lost 0 bases to trimming and J lost 0 bases, with 14 bases between them. The CDR3 loop is CASSEAATPVATNEKLFF. For the CDR3, the DNA is TGTGCCAGCAGTGAAGCCGCGACTCCTGTTGCAACTAATGAAAAACTGTTTTTT.

This sequence joins TRBV28 and TRBJ2-3, with TRBD1 matching 8 bases. There are 17 residues in the CDR3. V gave up 3 bases and J gave up 3 bases; unmatched junction bases: 11. Germline V gene sequence: CDR1 MDHEN, CDR2 SYDVKM. In DNA, the CDR3 is TGTGCCAGCAGTTTTCAGGACAGGGAAGGGAGAACAGATACGCAGTATTTT. Translated: CASSFQDREGRTDTQYF.